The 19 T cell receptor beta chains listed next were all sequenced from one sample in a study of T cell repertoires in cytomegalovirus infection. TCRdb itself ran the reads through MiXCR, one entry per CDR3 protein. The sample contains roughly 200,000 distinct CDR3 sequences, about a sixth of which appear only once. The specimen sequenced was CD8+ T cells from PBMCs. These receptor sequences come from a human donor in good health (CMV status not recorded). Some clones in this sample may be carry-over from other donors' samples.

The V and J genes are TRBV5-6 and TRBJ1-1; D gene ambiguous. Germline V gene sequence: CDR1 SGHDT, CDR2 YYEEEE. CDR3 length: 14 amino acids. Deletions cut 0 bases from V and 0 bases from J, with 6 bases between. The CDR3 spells CASSLDMMNTEAFF. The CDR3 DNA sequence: TGTGCCAGCAGCTTGGACATGATGAACACTGAAGCTTTCTTT.

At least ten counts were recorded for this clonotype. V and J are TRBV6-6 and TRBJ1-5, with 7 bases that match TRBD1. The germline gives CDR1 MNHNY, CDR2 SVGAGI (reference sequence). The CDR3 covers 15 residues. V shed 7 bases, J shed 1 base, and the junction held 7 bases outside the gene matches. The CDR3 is CASTIIQGSNQPQHF. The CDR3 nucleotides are TGTGCCAGCACCATCATACAGGGGAGCAATCAGCCCCAGCATTTT.

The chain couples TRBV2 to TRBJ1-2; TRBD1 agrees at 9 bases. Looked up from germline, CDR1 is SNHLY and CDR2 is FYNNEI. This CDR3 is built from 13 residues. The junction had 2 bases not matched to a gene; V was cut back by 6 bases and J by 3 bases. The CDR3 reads CASRGQGDYGYTF. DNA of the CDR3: TGTGCCAGCAGGGGACAGGGAGACTATGGCTACACCTTC.

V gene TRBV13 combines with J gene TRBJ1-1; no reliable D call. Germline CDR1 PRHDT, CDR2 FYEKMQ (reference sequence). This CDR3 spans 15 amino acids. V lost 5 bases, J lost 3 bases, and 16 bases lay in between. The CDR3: CASSLVADADTEAFF. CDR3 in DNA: TGTGCCAGCAGCCTTGTGGCGGACGCGGACACTGAAGCTTTCTTT.

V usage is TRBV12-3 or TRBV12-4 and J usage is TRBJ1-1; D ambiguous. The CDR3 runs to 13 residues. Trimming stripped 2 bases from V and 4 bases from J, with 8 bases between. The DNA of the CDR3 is TGTGCCAGCAGTTTAACTGAGTTCACTGAAGCTTTCTTT. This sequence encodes CASSLTEFTEAFF.

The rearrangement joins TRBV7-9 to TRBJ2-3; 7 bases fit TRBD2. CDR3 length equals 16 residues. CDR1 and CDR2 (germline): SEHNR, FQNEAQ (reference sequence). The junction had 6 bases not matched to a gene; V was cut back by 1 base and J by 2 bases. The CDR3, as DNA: TGTGCCAGCAGCTTAGAAGGCGGGGGTCACACAGATACGCAGTATTTT. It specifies CASSLEGGGHTDTQYF.

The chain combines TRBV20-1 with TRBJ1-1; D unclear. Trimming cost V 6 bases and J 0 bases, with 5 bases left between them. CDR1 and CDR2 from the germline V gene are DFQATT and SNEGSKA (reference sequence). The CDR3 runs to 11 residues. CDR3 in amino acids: CSAPVNTEAFF. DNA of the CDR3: TGCAGTGCCCCAGTGAACACTGAAGCTTTCTTT.

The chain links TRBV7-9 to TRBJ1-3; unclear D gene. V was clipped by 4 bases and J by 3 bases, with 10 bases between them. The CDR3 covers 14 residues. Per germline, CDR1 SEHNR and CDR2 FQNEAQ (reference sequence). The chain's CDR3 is CASSSRGIGNTIYF. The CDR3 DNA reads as TGTGCCAGCAGCTCCCGCGGAATTGGAAACACCATATATTTT.

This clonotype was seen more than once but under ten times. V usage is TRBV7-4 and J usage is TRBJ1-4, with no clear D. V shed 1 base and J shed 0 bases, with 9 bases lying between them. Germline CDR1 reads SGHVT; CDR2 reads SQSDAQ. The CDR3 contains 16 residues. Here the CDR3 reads CASSLDRSTTNEKLFF. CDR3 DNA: TGTGCCAGCAGCTTAGATCGGTCCACAACTAATGAAAAACTGTTTTTT.

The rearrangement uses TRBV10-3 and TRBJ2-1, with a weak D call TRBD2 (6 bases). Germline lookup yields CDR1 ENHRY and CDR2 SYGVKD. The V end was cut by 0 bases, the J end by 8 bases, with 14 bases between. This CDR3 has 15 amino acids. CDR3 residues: CAISESTPGVDEQFF. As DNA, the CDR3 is TGTGCCATCAGTGAGTCGACTCCGGGGGTGGATGAGCAGTTCTTC.

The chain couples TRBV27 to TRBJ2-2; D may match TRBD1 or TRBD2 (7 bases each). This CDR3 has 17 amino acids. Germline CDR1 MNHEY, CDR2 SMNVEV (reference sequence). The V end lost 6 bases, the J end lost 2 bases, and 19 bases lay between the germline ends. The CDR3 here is CASRMTAGQHNTGELFF. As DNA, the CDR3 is TGTGCCAGCAGGATGACAGCGGGACAGCATAACACCGGGGAGCTGTTTTTT.

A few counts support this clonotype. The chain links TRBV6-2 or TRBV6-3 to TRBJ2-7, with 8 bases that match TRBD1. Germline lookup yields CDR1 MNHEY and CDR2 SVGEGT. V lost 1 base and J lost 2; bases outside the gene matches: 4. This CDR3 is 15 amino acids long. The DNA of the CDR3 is TGTGCCAGCAGTTACTGGATACAGGGGGCCTACGAGCAGTACTTC. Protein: CASSYWIQGAYEQYF.

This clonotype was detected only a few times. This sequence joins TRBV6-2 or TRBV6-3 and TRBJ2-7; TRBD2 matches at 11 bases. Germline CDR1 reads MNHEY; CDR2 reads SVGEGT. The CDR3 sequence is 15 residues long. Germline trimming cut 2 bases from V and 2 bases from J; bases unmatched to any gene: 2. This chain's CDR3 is CASSYRGLAAYEQYF. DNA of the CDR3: TGTGCCAGCAGTTACAGGGGACTAGCGGCCTACGAGCAGTACTTC.

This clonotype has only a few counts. The CDR3 here is CASSLIVGTGYNEQFF. CDR3 nucleotide sequence: TGTGCCAGCAGCTTAATCGTAGGGACAGGGTACAATGAGCAGTTCTTC. This sequence joins TRBV7-2 and TRBJ2-1, with TRBD1 matching over 9 bases. The CDR3 has 16 residues. J lost 4 bases, V lost 2 bases, and 6 bases had no gene match. CDR1 and CDR2 (germline): SGHTA, FQGNSA.

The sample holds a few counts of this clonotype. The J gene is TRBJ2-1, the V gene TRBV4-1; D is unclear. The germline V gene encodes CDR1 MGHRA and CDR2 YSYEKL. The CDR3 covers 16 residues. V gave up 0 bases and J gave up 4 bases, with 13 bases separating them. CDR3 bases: TGCGCCAGCAGCCAAGATCTTGGGCAGATATACAATGAGCAGTTCTTC. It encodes CASSQDLGQIYNEQFF.

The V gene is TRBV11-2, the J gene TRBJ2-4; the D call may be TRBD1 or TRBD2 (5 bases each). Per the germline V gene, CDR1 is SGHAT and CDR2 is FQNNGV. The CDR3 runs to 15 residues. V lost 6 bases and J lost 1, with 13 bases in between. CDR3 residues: CASRGVGVAKNIQYF. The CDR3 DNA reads TGTGCCAGCAGGGGGGTTGGTGTTGCCAAAAACATTCAGTACTTC.

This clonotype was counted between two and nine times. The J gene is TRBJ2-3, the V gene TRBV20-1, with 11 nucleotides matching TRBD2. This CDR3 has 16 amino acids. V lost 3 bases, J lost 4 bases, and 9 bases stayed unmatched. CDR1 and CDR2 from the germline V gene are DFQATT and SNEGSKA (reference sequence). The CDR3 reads CSASDPSGGRADTQYF. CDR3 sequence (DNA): TGCAGTGCTAGTGACCCTAGCGGGGGGCGGGCAGATACGCAGTATTTT.

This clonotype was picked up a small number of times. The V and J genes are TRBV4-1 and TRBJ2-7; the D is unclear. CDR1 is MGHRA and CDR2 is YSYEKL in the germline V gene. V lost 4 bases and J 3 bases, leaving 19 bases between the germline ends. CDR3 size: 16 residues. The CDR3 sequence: CASSPSLFGPIYEQYF. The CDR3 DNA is TGCGCCAGCAGCCCCTCTCTTTTTGGCCCTATCTACGAGCAGTACTTC.

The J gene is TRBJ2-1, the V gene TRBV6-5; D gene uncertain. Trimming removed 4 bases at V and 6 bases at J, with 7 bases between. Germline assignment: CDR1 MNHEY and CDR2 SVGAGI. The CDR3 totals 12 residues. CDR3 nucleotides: TGTGCCAGCAGTTTGACCCCCAATGAGCAGTTCTTC. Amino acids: CASSLTPNEQFF.